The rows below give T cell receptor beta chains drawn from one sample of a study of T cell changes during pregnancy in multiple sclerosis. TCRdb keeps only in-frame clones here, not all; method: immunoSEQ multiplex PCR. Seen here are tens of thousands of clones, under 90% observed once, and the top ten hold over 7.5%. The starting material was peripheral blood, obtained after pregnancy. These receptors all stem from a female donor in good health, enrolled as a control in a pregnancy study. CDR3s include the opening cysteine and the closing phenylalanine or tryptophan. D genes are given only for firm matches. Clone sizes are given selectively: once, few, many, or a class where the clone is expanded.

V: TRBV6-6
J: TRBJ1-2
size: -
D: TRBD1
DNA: TGTGCCAGCAGGGCCCAGACAGGGGGACACTATGGCTACACCTTC
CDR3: CASRAQTGGHYGYTF

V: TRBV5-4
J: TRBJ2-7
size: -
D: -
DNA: TGTGCCAGCAGCTTTCACGGGGGACACGAGCAGTACTTC
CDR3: CASSFHGGHEQYF

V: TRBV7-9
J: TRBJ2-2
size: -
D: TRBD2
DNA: TGTGCCAGCAGCATACCGGGACTAGGAACACCCGGGGAGCTGTTTTTT
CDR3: CASSIPGLGTPGELFF

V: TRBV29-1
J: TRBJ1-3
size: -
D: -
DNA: TGCAGCGGAAGTACCGGGAATACTCGTGGAAACACCATATATTTT
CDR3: CSGSTGNTRGNTIYF

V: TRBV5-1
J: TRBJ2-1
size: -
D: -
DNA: TGCGCCAGCAGTAAAACAGGTGGATTATACAATGAGCAGTTCTTC
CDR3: CASSKTGGLYNEQFF

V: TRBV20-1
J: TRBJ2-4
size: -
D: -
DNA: TGCAGTGTCGGGACCAAAAACATTCAGTACTTC
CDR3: CSVGTKNIQYF

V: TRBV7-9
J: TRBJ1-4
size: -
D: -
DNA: TGTGCCAGCAGCTTCCGGACAGCTAATGAAAAACTGTTTTTT
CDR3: CASSFRTANEKLFF

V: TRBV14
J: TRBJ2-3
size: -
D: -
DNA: TGTGCCAGCTCCCTGCGGATTACTAGCACAGATACGCAGTATTTT
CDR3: CASSLRITSTDTQYF

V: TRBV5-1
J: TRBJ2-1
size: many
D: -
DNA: TGCGCCAGCAGCTTGGAAGGCAGGGGATTTAATGAGCAGTTCTTC
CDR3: CASSLEGRGFNEQFF

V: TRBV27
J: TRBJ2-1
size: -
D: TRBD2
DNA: TGTGCCAGCAGTTTCCCGACGGGAGGAACCTACAATGAGCAGTTCTTC
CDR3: CASSFPTGGTYNEQFF

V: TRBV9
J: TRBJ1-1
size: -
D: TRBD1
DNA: TGTGCCAGCAGCGTCCGGGACAGTTCGAACACTGAAGCTTTCTTT
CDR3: CASSVRDSSNTEAFF

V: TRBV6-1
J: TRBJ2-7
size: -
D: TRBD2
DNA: TGTGCCAGCAGTGAAGTAGGTAGCGGGCGTACCTACGAGCAGTACTTC
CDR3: CASSEVGSGRTYEQYF

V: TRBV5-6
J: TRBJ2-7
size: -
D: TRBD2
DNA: TGTGCCAGCAGCTGGGGACTAGCGGGAGACTACGAGCAGTACTTC
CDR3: CASSWGLAGDYEQYF

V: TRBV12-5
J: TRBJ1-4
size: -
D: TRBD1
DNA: TGTGCTAGTGGTTTGGGAGGGGGCTTTAATGAAAAACTGTTTTTT
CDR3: CASGLGGGFNEKLFF

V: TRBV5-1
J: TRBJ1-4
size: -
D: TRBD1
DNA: TGCGCCAGCAGCTCCTGGACAGGGGGAGGATCTAATGAAAAACTGTTTTTT
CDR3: CASSSWTGGGSNEKLFF

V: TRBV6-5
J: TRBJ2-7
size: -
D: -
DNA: TGTGCCAGCAGTTACAGCAGGGAATGGGCAACCTACGAGCAGTACTTC
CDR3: CASSYSREWATYEQYF

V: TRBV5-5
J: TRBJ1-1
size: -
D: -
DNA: TGTGCCAGCAGGCCGACAGGGAACACTGAAGCTTTCTTT
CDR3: CASRPTGNTEAFF

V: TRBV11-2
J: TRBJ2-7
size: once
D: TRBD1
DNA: TGTGCCAGCAGCTTAGATACAGGGGGGCCCGAGCAGTACTTC
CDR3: CASSLDTGGPEQYF

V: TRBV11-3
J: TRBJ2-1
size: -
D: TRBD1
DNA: TGTGCCAGCAGCCTCAGGCAGGGGGCCGATGAGCAGTTCTTC
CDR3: CASSLRQGADEQFF

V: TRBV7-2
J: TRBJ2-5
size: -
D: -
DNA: TGTGCCAGCAGCCGAATTGGAGGGGGGGGTCAAGAGACCCAGTACTTC
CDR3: CASSRIGGGGQETQYF

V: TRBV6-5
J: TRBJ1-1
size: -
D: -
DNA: TGTGCCAGCAGGAGGACAGTGAACACTGAAGCTTTCTTT
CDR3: CASRRTVNTEAFF

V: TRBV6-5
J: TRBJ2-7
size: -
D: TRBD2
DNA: TGTGCCAGCAGCCGCGGACTAGCGGGGACCTACGAGCAGTACTTC
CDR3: CASSRGLAGTYEQYF

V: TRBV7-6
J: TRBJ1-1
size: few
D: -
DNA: TGTGCCAGCAGCTTAACAGGGCAGAACACTGAAGCTTTCTTT
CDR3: CASSLTGQNTEAFF

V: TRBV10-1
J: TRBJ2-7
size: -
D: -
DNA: TGCGCCCCGCAGGGGGGCTACGAGCAGTACTTC
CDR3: CAPQGGYEQYF

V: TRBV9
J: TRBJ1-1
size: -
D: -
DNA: TGTGCCAGCAGCGGTAGCCAGCCGAACACTGAAGCTTTCTTT
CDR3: CASSGSQPNTEAFF

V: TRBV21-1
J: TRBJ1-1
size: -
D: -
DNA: TGTGCCAGCAGCAAAGGTGGGGGCGAGGGGTTGGGGAACACTGAAGCTTTCTTT
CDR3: CASSKGGGEGLGNTEAFF

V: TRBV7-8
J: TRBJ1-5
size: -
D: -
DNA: TGTGCCAGCAGCCCTCTCACCCTTACAGGGCCTAGCAATCAGCCCCAGCATTTT
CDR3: CASSPLTLTGPSNQPQHF

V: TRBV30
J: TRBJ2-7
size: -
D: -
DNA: TGTGCCTGGAGTGTACGAAGGCAGGACACCTACGAGCAGTACTTC
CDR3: CAWSVRRQDTYEQYF

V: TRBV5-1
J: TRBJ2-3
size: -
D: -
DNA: TGCGCCAGCAGCGTCAGGGGTTCAGGCACAGATACGCAGTATTTT
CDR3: CASSVRGSGTDTQYF

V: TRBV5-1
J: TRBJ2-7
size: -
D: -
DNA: TGCGCCAGCAGCTTGAACAGCTACGAGCAGTACTTC
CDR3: CASSLNSYEQYF

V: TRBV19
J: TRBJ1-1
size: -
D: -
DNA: TGTGCCAGTAGTATAGATCTAGGCAGCCCTGCCGGGGCTTTCTTT
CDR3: CASSIDLGSPAGAFF

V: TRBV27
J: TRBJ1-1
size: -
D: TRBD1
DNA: TGTGCCAGCAAAACTATGACAGGGGGTATGTTCTTT
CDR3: CASKTMTGGMFF

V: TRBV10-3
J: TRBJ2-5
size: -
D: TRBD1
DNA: TGTGCCATCAGGGACAGGGTCCGGGAGACCCAGTACTTC
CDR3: CAIRDRVRETQYF

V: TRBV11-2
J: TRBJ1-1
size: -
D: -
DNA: TGTGCCAGCAGCTTAGAGGCAGGGATGCTAGCTGAAGCTTTCTTT
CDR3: CASSLEAGMLAEAFF

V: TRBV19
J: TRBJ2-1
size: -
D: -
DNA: TGTGCCAGTAGAAGGGCGGGGGCCGCCCCGACGGAGCAGTTCTTC
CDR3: CASRRAGAAPTEQFF

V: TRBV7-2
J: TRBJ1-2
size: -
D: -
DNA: TGTGCCAGCACTGAGGGGGGGCAGAACTATGGCTACACCTTC
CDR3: CASTEGGQNYGYTF

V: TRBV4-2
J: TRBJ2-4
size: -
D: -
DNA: TGTGCCAGCAGCCAAGAACAGGGGAGCGGGAGTCACAAAAACATTCAGTACTTC
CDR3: CASSQEQGSGSHKNIQYF

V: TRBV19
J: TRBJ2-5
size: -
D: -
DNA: TGTGCCAGTGCGCTGTGGGAGACCCAGTACTTC
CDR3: CASALWETQYF

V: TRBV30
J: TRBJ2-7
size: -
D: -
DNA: TGTGCCTTGCAATCCGGGGACTACGAGCAGTACTTC
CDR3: CALQSGDYEQYF

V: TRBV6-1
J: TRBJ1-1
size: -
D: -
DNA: TGTGCCAGCAAGCGACAGGACTTGAACACTGAAGCTTTCTTT
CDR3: CASKRQDLNTEAFF

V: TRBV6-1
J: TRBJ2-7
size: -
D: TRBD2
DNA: TGTGCCAGCAGCCCTAGCGGGAGGGCCTACGAGCAGTACTTC
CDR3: CASSPSGRAYEQYF

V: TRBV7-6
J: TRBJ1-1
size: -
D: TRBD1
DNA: TGTGCCAGCAGCCCACGACCAGGGGGCGGAATGAACACTGAAGCTTTCTTT
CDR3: CASSPRPGGGMNTEAFF

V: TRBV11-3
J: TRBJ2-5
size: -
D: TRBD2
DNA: TGTGCCAGCAGTCCGCTCGGGGGGAGAGAGACCCAGTACTTC
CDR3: CASSPLGGRETQYF

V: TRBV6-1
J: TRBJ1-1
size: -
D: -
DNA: TGTGCCAGCGGGGAGTTGAACACTGAAGCTTTCTTT
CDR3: CASGELNTEAFF

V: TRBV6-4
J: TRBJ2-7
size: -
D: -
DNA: TGTGCCAGCAGCATGGGGGGCGGGAGCTCCTACGAGCAGTACTTC
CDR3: CASSMGGGSSYEQYF

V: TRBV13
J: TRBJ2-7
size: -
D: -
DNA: TGTGCCAGCAGCTTAGGGTCCGGGTTAAGCAACGAGCAGTACTTC
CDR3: CASSLGSGLSNEQYF

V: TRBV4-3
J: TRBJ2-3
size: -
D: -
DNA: TGCGCCAGCAGCCAAGAGGACCAGTCTACGGGGATGCCGCAGTATTTT
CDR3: CASSQEDQSTGMPQYF

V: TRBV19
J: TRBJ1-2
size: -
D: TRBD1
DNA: TGTGCCAGTAGTATAGTGCTCCGGGACAGCTATGGCTACACCTTC
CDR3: CASSIVLRDSYGYTF